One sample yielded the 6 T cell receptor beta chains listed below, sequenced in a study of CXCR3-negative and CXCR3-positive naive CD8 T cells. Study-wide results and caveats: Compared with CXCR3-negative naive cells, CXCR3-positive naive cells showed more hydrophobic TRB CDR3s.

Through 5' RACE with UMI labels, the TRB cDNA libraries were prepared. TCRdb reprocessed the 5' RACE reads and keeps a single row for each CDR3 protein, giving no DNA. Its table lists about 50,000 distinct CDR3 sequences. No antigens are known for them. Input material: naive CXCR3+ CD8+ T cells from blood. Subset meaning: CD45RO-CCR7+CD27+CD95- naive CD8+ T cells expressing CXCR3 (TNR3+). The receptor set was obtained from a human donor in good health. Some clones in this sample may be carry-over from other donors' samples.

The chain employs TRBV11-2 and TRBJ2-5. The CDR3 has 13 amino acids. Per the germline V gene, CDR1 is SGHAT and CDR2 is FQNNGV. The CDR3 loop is CASSLEWGETQYF.

The CDR3 loop is CSARGDSAWETQYF. The chain is built from TRBV20-1 and TRBJ2-5; TCRdb names TRBD1, which stays unverified in the absence of DNA. CDR3 size: 14 residues. The V gene's germline CDR1 is DFQATT and CDR2 SNEGSKA (reference sequence).

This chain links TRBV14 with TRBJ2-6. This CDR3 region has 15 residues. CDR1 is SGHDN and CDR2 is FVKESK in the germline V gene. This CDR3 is CASSQSYAGANVLTF.

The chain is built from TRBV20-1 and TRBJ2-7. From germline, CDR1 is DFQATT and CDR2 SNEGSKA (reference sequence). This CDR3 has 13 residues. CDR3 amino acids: CSASSENTYEQYF.

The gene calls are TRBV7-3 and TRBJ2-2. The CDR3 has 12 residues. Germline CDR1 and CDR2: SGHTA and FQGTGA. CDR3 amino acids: CASSFFDGELFF.

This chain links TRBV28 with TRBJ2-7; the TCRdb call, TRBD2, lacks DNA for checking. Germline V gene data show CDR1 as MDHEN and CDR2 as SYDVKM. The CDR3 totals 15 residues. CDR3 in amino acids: CASSLPGYGGPEQYF.